Below are 23 T cell receptor beta chains sequenced from a single sample in a study of siplizumab effects on memory and regulatory T cells (dated by TCRdb to the late 2010s). Library preparation used the immunoSEQ multiplex PCR assay. Sourced from immuneACCESS, this table was stored by TCRdb with only in-frame sequences that have V and J called. A share of the clones is absent; for the studies checked, an unresolved V gene accounts for under half, and the remainder has no known explanation. The table for this sample lists 99,000 or so clones; about 94% of them were counted only once. The leading ten clones occupy roughly 0.62% of the sample. Sequencing input: Tregs sorted from blood. These receptors were collected from a human donor in good health.

This clone was seen a few times. The CDR3 DNA sequence: TGTGCCAGCAGTGAATATAGACAGGGGAGTGATTCACCCCTCCACTTT. Protein product: CASSEYRQGSDSPLHF. The chain has TRBV25-1 and TRBJ1-6, with 8 bases fitting TRBD1. J was trimmed by 8 bases and V by 0 bases; bases with no gene match: 6. Germline CDR1 is MGHDK and CDR2 is SYGVNS. CDR3 length: 16 residues.

The V and J genes are TRBV4-3 and TRBJ2-6; 8 bases map to TRBD1. CDR1 and CDR2 from the germline V gene are LGHNA and YSLEER. V lost 4 bases and J lost 0; bases outside the gene matches: 5. This CDR3 is built from 17 residues. The CDR3 loop reads CASSLGTGGSGANVLTF. CDR3 sequence (DNA): TGCGCCAGCAGCCTCGGCACAGGGGGCTCTGGGGCCAACGTCCTGACTTTC.

The chain is built from TRBV19 and TRBJ2-1; 13 bases line up with TRBD2. This CDR3 has 16 amino acids. The V segment lost 2 bases and the J segment 9 bases; nucleotides outside the gene matches: 7. From germline, CDR1 is LNHDA and CDR2 SQIVND (reference sequence). CDR3 protein: CASSIQGLAGRGEQFF. CDR3 sequence (DNA): TGTGCCAGTAGTATACAGGGACTAGCGGGGAGGGGTGAGCAGTTCTTC.

V usage is TRBV15 and J usage is TRBJ1-5; D is possibly TRBD1 (5 bases). Between the trimmed V and J ends, which lost 0 bases and 6 bases, there was a span of 12 bases. Germline V gene sequence: CDR1 LNHNV, CDR2 YYDKDF (reference sequence). CDR3 length: 15 amino acids. The DNA of the CDR3 is TGTGCCACCAGCAGAGATGTTGAAGGGACTCAGCCCCAGCATTTT. This sequence encodes CATSRDVEGTQPQHF.

This chain connects TRBV30 to TRBJ2-2; D may correspond to TRBD1 or TRBD2 (5 bases each). Germline lookup yields CDR1 GTSNPN and CDR2 SVGIG (reference sequence). V dropped 0 bases and J dropped 4 bases, with 15 bases sitting between them. CDR3 size: 16 residues. CDR3 nucleotides: TGTGCCTGGAGTGTAGTTTCAGGGAGTCCCACCGGGGAGCTGTTTTTT. Translation: CAWSVVSGSPTGELFF. Supplemented by reference TRBV30 and TRBJ2-2, the full variable domain reads SQTIHQWPATLVQPVGSPLSLECTVEGTSNPNLYWYRQAAGRGLQLLFYSVGIGQISSEVPQNLSASRPQDRQFILSSKKLLLSDSGFYLCAWSVVSGSPTGELFFGEGSRLTVL.

The chain joins TRBV7-9 to TRBJ1-4; 9 bases align to TRBD1. V lost 5 bases, J lost 3 bases, and 7 bases stayed unmatched. CDR1 and CDR2 (germline): SEHNR, FQNEAQ (reference sequence). The CDR3 has 16 residues. The CDR3 here is CASSILQGAANEKLFF. As DNA, the CDR3 is TGTGCCAGCAGCATCCTACAGGGGGCGGCTAATGAAAAACTGTTTTTT. The entire variable domain, with the rest obtained from reference TRBV7-9 and TRBJ1-4, is as follows: DTGVSQNPRHKITKRGQNVTFRCDPISEHNRLYWYRQTLGQGPEFLTYFQNEAQLEKSRLLSDRFSAERPKGSFSTLEIQRTEQGDSAMYLCASSILQGAANEKLFFGSGTQLSVL.

This rearrangement joins TRBV29-1 to TRBJ1-2, with 7 bases aligning to TRBD1. Germline-derived CDR1 and CDR2 are SQVTM and ANQGSEA. J lost 6 bases, V lost 7 bases, and 8 bases had no gene match. This CDR3 has 12 residues. This CDR3 is CSAETGPNGYTF. CDR3 in DNA: TGCAGCGCAGAGACAGGGCCCAATGGCTACACCTTC.

The chain joins TRBV19 to TRBJ1-2; 7 nucleotides align to TRBD1. V was pared by 3 bases and J by 4 bases, with 5 bases of the junction left unmatched. The CDR3 is 14 residues long. Germline V gives CDR1 LNHDA, CDR2 SQIVND (reference sequence). The CDR3: CASSITRDSYGYTF. CDR3 DNA sequence: TGTGCCAGTAGTATTACCAGGGACAGCTATGGCTACACCTTC.

This chain links TRBV2 with TRBJ2-1; D is ambiguous. This CDR3 is built from 16 residues. V lost 7 bases and J 0 bases, leaving 16 bases between the germline ends. Germline V CDR1 and CDR2: SNHLY, FYNNEI. In nucleotides, the CDR3 is TGTGCCAGCACTGCCCAGGCTCTTAGCTCCTACAATGAGCAGTTCTTC. Protein sequence: CASTAQALSSYNEQFF.

The V call is TRBV7-8, the J call TRBJ1-2, with 7 bases lining up with TRBD1. CDR1 is SGHVS, CDR2 FQNEAQ, per germline. V shed 5 bases, J shed 4 bases, and the junction held 7 bases outside the gene matches. CDR3 length: 14 residues. The CDR3 here is CASSLYRGSYGYTF. The CDR3 region has the DNA TGTGCCAGCAGCCTATACAGGGGTAGCTATGGCTACACCTTC.

V gene TRBV7-3 combines with J gene TRBJ2-2, with 7 bases identical to TRBD2. The V gene's germline CDR1 is SGHTA and CDR2 FQGTGA. This CDR3 region has 12 residues. Trimming cost V 4 bases and J 7 bases; bases outside gene matches: 0. The CDR3: CASSSGGGELFF. The CDR3 DNA sequence: TGTGCCAGCAGCTCGGGAGGCGGGGAGCTGTTTTTT.

The chain recombines TRBV15 with TRBJ2-2, with 7 bases identical to TRBD1. J gave up 2 bases and V 0 bases, and 9 bases lay outside the gene matches. The length of the CDR3 is 18 residues. The germline V gene has CDR1 LNHNV and CDR2 YYDKDF (reference sequence). Here the CDR3 DNA reads TGTGCCACCAGCAGAGAGTGGCTGGACAGGAGAAACACCGGGGAGCTGTTTTTT. It specifies CATSREWLDRRNTGELFF.

The chain employs TRBV6-6 and TRBJ1-4, with no clear D. V lost 5 bases and J lost 4, with 2 bases in between. The CDR3 is made up of 11 amino acids. Germline V gene lookup returns CDR1 MNHNY and CDR2 SVGAGI (reference sequence). The CDR3 protein is CASSRNEKLFF. CDR3 in DNA: TGTGCCAGCAGTCGTAATGAAAAACTGTTTTTT.

The chain links TRBV6-6 to TRBJ1-2; D is uncertain. The V and J ends lost 0 bases and 8 bases respectively, with 10 bases between them. The CDR3 is 13 residues long. The germline V gene has CDR1 MNHNY and CDR2 SVGAGI (reference sequence). The CDR3 loop reads CASSYSGGKGYTF. The DNA of the CDR3 is TGTGCCAGCAGTTACTCGGGAGGGAAGGGCTACACCTTC.

Here the CDR3 DNA reads TGTGCCAGCAGTGCGAGCAGCAGCTCCTATAATTCACCCCTCCACTTT. It translates to CASSASSSSYNSPLHF. The chain couples TRBV6-1 to TRBJ1-6; D gene ambiguous. V gave up 4 bases and J gave up 0 bases, with 10 bases separating them. CDR3 length: 16 amino acids. The V gene's germline CDR1 is MNHNS and CDR2 SASEGT.

This chain uses TRBV7-8 with TRBJ2-5; the match to TRBD2 covers 7 bases. Germline loops: CDR1 SGHVS, CDR2 FQNEAQ. The V gene end was trimmed by 5 bases and the J gene end by 5 bases; junction bases not matched to a gene: 8. The CDR3 totals 14 residues. The CDR3: CASSMGGFRETQYF. In DNA form, the CDR3 reads TGTGCCAGCAGCATGGGGGGGTTCAGGGAGACCCAGTACTTC.

The V gene is TRBV30, the J gene TRBJ2-3, with 10 bases fitting TRBD2. The germline V gene has CDR1 GTSNPN and CDR2 SVGIG (reference sequence). The CDR3 is 16 amino acids. The trim removed 1 base at V and 0 bases at J, leaving 4 bases unmatched. For the CDR3, the DNA is TGTGCCTGGAGTGGGCCGGGACTAGCGAGCACAGATACGCAGTATTTT. Translated, it gives CAWSGPGLASTDTQYF. Full variable domain (outside the CDR3, taken from reference TRBV30 and TRBJ2-3): SQTIHQWPATLVQPVGSPLSLECTVEGTSNPNLYWYRQAAGRGLQLLFYSVGIGQISSEVPQNLSASRPQDRQFILSSKKLLLSDSGFYLCAWSGPGLASTDTQYFGPGTRLTVL.

The CDR3 DNA sequence: TGTGCCAGCAGCTTAGGCGTCGGCAAGGAAGAGACCCAGTACTTC. This encodes CASSLGVGKEETQYF. This chain joins TRBV7-9 and TRBJ2-5; D gene ambiguous. Germline loops: CDR1 SEHNR, CDR2 FQNEAQ (reference sequence). This CDR3 region has 15 residues. The V end lost 1 base, the J end lost 3 bases, and 12 bases lay between the germline ends.

The chain recombines TRBV5-1 with TRBJ2-1; possible D gene TRBD2, 5 bases. This CDR3 contains 18 residues. The V gene's germline CDR1 is SGHRS and CDR2 YFSETQ. The V gene lost 3 bases and the J gene lost 7 bases, with 26 bases spanning the gap. CDR3 protein: CASSWNLIRTDGRNEQFF. As DNA, the CDR3 is TGCGCCAGCAGCTGGAATCTGATCCGGACTGACGGGCGGAATGAGCAGTTCTTC.

J is TRBJ1-2 and V is TRBV18; 8 bases match TRBD1. The germline gives CDR1 KGHSH, CDR2 LQKENI. After removal of 3 bases from V and 1 base from J, the junction contained 4 bases not matched to a gene. The CDR3 sequence is 15 residues long. Here the CDR3 reads CASSPRQGNNYGYTF. CDR3 nucleotides: TGTGCCAGCTCACCCAGACAGGGGAATAACTATGGCTACACCTTC.

V is TRBV4-1 and J is TRBJ2-7, with 7 bases identical to TRBD1. This CDR3 is 16 amino acids long. Trimming cost V 3 bases and J 1 base; bases outside gene matches: 9. Germline V gene data show CDR1 as MGHRA and CDR2 as YSYEKL. CDR3 DNA sequence: TGCGCCAGCAGCCAGCTCCACAGGGGAAGATCCTACGAGCAGTACTTC. Translation: CASSQLHRGRSYEQYF.

In nucleotides, the CDR3 is TGTGCCTGGAGTGTAGCGGGAGGTTTAGATACGCAGTATTTT. Protein: CAWSVAGGLDTQYF. This chain joins TRBV30 and TRBJ2-3, with 9 bases fitting TRBD2. Losses at the gene ends were 0 bases for V and 5 bases for J; bases not matched to a gene: 3. Germline lookup yields CDR1 GTSNPN and CDR2 SVGIG (reference sequence). The CDR3 contains 14 residues.

This chain joins TRBV5-1 and TRBJ2-2; 9 nucleotides agree with TRBD1. The V gene end was trimmed by 0 bases and the J gene end by 5 bases; junction bases not matched to a gene: 2. CDR1 and CDR2 from the germline V gene are SGHRS and YFSETQ. This CDR3 is 15 amino acids long. CDR3 loop: CASSLGQGGTGELFF. The CDR3 DNA follows: TGCGCCAGCAGCTTGGGACAGGGGGGAACCGGGGAGCTGTTTTTT.